The subject of this entry is one TCR beta chain. The data derive from a study of shared clonotypes between healthy human individuals. CDR3 length equals 17 residues. V was clipped by 0 bases and J by 7 bases; unmatched bases: 8. Germline CDR1 is SGHAT and CDR2 is FQNNGV. The protocol was immunoSEQ multiplex PCR, while the TCRdb copy is restricted to in-frame clones and leaves out a portion. The data contain about 2.4 million clones, around 94% of them seen just once; the ten biggest clones take up over 0.12%. This sequence originates from a man younger than 35 in good health. The specimen was naive CD4+ T cells sorted from blood. Described subset: CD45RA+ positively selected. The rearrangement joins TRBV11-2 to TRBJ2-1, with TRBD2 identical over 11 bases. Here the CDR3 DNA reads TGTGCCAGCAGCTTAGATCTTCAGACTAGCGGGATAAATGAGCAGTTCTTC. Translation gives CASSLDLQTSGINEQFF.